This T cell receptor (beta chain) was recorded in a study of T cell responses to AZD1222 COVID-19 vaccine. Of note for this clone: The antigen is unknown.

Study outcomes and limitations: Receipt of two AZD1222 doses was followed by a rise in Spike-specific TCR breadth and depth.

The protocol was immunoSEQ multiplex PCR, while the TCRdb copy is restricted to in-frame clones and leaves out a portion. The sample yields under 45,000 clones, roughly 83% seen once. The CDR3 totals 11 residues. Trimming pared 4 bases from V and 12 bases from J, leaving 9 bases between. Sequenced here: peripheral blood, sampled 28 days after the second AZD1222 dose. The chain carries TRBV12-3 or TRBV12-4 and TRBJ1-4; no clear D gene. The clonotype originates from an adult who received the AZD1222 COVID-19 vaccine. Written as DNA, the CDR3 is TGTGCCAGCAGTTCCCGTGTGGAACTGTTTTTT. Residues: CASSSRVELFF.